Listed here are 5 T cell receptor beta chains from one sample, sequenced in a study of PD-1 and CTLA-4 blockade in melanoma. Produced via immunoSEQ multiplex PCR; TCRdb's table is partial and in-frame only. The sample lists some 33,000 clones; roughly nine tenths were seen once. Sequencing was performed on CD8+ T cells from peripheral blood, taken from a patient given anti-PD-1 treatment. These receptors originate from a human donor with melanoma.

V usage is TRBV28 and J usage is TRBJ2-3; 7 bases align to TRBD1. J lost 2 bases, V lost 3 bases, and 14 bases had no gene match. Germline assignment: CDR1 MDHEN and CDR2 SYDVKM. CDR3 length equals 18 residues. The CDR3 spells CASSFSVGWQGVTDTQYF. CDR3 sequence (DNA): TGTGCCAGCAGTTTTTCGGTCGGCTGGCAGGGGGTCACAGATACGCAGTATTTT.

This clone was counted a single time. This chain joins TRBV6-5 and TRBJ1-6; D is unclear. V was cut by 5 bases and J by 7 bases, with 9 bases left in between. Germline-derived CDR1 and CDR2 are MNHEY and SVGAGI. The CDR3 contains 13 residues. The CDR3, as DNA: TGTGCCAGCAGTCCCGAGCCCAATTCACCCCTCCACTTT. Encoded protein: CASSPEPNSPLHF.

V and J are TRBV6-5 and TRBJ1-1; D gene unclear. From germline, CDR1 is MNHEY and CDR2 SVGAGI. The CDR3 totals 12 residues. Trimming cost V 2 bases and J 1 base, with 2 bases left between them. The chain's CDR3 is CASSYRNTEAFF. The CDR3 DNA sequence: TGTGCCAGCAGTTACAGGAACACTGAAGCTTTCTTT.

This clone qualifies as medium-sized (0.01 to 0.1%). The genes are TRBV6-2 or TRBV6-3 and TRBJ2-3; tentatively, D is TRBD1 or TRBD2 (5 bases each). The CDR3 extends over 13 amino acids. Trimming took off 5 bases at V and 0 bases at J, with 6 bases between the two ends. Looked up from germline, CDR1 is MNHEY and CDR2 is SVGEGT. The CDR3 nucleotides read TGTGCCAGCAGTAGGGACAGCACAGATACGCAGTATTTT. It encodes CASSRDSTDTQYF.

V gene TRBV5-6 combines with J gene TRBJ1-5; D ambiguous. V was shortened by 4 bases and J by 4 bases, with 12 bases between the two germline ends. Germline V CDR1 and CDR2: SGHDT, YYEEEE. This CDR3 comprises 14 residues. The CDR3 here is CASSQALENQPQHF. Here the CDR3 DNA reads TGTGCCAGCAGCCAGGCGCTCGAGAATCAGCCCCAGCATTTT.